Below, 19 T cell receptor beta chains from the same sample are listed, as sequenced in a study of CD8 T cells in ankylosing spondylitis. TCRdb re-called the 5' RACE reads with MiXCR, one entry per CDR3 protein. The sample holds some 350,000 distinct CDR3 sequences, about 14% seen once. Sequenced sample: blood, either unsorted or a sorted T cell fraction (not recorded which). The receptors here all came from a male donor with ankylosing spondylitis or in good health (not recorded which).

This clonotype showed up just a few times. The chain is built from TRBV27 and TRBJ2-7; TRBD1 might be the D (7 bases). This CDR3 comprises 14 residues. Between the trimmed V and J ends, which lost 6 bases and 5 bases, there was a span of 17 bases. CDR1 is MNHEY, CDR2 SMNVEV, per germline (reference sequence). Written as DNA, the CDR3 is TGTGCCAGCAGCCCTCACAGGGGAGGAAACGAGCAGTACTTC. It translates to CASSPHRGGNEQYF.

The sample holds a few counts of this clonotype. The chain couples TRBV19 to TRBJ1-1, with D possibly matching TRBD1 (6 bases). The ends were cut back, 7 bases at V and 5 bases at J, with 17 bases in the middle. The V gene's germline CDR1 is LNHDA and CDR2 SQIVND (reference sequence). This CDR3 comprises 14 residues. Written as DNA, the CDR3 is TGTGCCAGTAATCCGGGGGCTACGAGGACTGAAGCTTTCTTT. This codes for CASNPGATRTEAFF.

This clonotype occurred a few times. The V gene is TRBV4-2, the J gene TRBJ2-1; TRBD2 matches 13 bases. V lost 3 bases, J lost 7 bases, and 3 bases stayed unmatched. The CDR3 consists of 15 residues. From germline, CDR1 is LGHNA and CDR2 YNFKEQ. CDR3 in DNA: TGTGCCAGCAGCCACACTAGCGGGAGGGGGAATGAGCAGTTCTTC. Its translation: CASSHTSGRGNEQFF.

This clonotype was detected only a few times. The rearrangement links TRBV20-1 to TRBJ2-7, with 10 bases matching TRBD1. The germline V gene has CDR1 DFQATT and CDR2 SNEGSKA (reference sequence). The CDR3 totals 13 residues. V trimming: 1 base; J trimming: 4 bases; junction bases outside the gene matches: 1. CDR3 residues: CSARGQGAYEQYF. The CDR3 DNA reads as TGCAGTGCTAGAGGACAGGGGGCTTACGAGCAGTACTTC.

The gene calls are TRBV20-1 and TRBJ2-1; 9 bases fit TRBD1. The CDR3 is made up of 15 amino acids. From germline, CDR1 is DFQATT and CDR2 SNEGSKA (reference sequence). Losses at the gene ends were 6 bases for V and 4 bases for J; bases not matched to a gene: 10. This chain's CDR3 is CSAGTGTGPYNEQFF. CDR3 nucleotides: TGCAGTGCCGGCACCGGGACAGGGCCATACAATGAGCAGTTCTTC.

This clonotype was seen only a few times. This chain uses TRBV5-1 with TRBJ1-1; perhaps TRBD1 as D (6 bases). Germline V lookup: CDR1 SGHRS, CDR2 YFSETQ. The CDR3 is made up of 14 amino acids. V dropped 6 bases and J dropped 0 bases, with 12 bases sitting between them. The CDR3: CASKDRQVNTEAFF. The CDR3 DNA follows: TGCGCCAGCAAAGACCGACAGGTGAACACTGAAGCTTTCTTT.

This clonotype appeared many times. The chain is built from TRBV5-1 and TRBJ1-5, with D unclear. The CDR3 has 15 residues. CDR1 and CDR2 (germline): SGHRS, YFSETQ. V was cut by 0 bases and J by 6 bases, with 13 bases left in between. The CDR3 region is CASSLDNPAGQPQHF. The CDR3 DNA reads as TGCGCCAGCAGCTTGGACAACCCTGCGGGTCAGCCCCAGCATTTT.

The sample holds many counts of this clonotype. This rearrangement joins TRBV12-3 or TRBV12-4 to TRBJ2-2, with 11 positions matching TRBD2. The CDR3 totals 15 residues. The J segment lost 7 bases and the V segment lost 6 bases, leaving 7 bases of the junction unmatched. In DNA form, the CDR3 reads TGTGCCAGCAGCCTCACTAGCGGGAGAGACGGGGAGCTGTTTTTT. It codes for CASSLTSGRDGELFF.

This clonotype was found many times. The V gene is TRBV12-3 or TRBV12-4, the J gene TRBJ2-2; no clear D. Trimming pared 2 bases from V and 15 bases from J, leaving 13 bases between. This CDR3 has 12 residues. CDR3 in amino acids: CASSLNAVKVFF. The DNA of the CDR3 is TGTGCCAGCAGTTTAAATGCCGTGAAGGTGTTTTTT.

There are many counts of this clonotype. The rearrangement uses TRBV4-2 and TRBJ2-1; tentative D call: TRBD2 (6 bases). Germline assignment: CDR1 LGHNA and CDR2 YNFKEQ. The CDR3 is 17 residues long. V was pared by 0 bases and J by 3 bases, with 15 bases between. The CDR3 coding sequence is TGTGCCAGCAGCCAAGATCTGCGGCTAGCGCTCTACAATGAGCAGTTCTTC. Its protein is CASSQDLRLALYNEQFF.

This clonotype showed up just once. The chain links TRBV11-3 to TRBJ2-3; D might be TRBD2 (6 bases). The V gene lost 5 bases and the J gene lost 6 bases, with 9 bases spanning the gap. The CDR3 is made up of 12 amino acids. Germline CDR1 and CDR2: SGHNT and YENEEA. CDR3 residues: CASSPSVDTQYF. The CDR3 DNA sequence: TGTGCCAGCAGCCCTAGCGTCGATACGCAGTATTTT.

CDR3 sequence: CASSPSGGVSYNEQFF. The DNA for the CDR3 is TGTGCCAGCTCACCATCAGGTGGGGTCTCCTACAATGAGCAGTTCTTC. The chain joins TRBV18 to TRBJ2-1; no reliable D call. V lost 2 bases to trimming and J lost 0 bases, with 11 bases between them. The CDR3 sequence is 16 residues long. Per the germline V gene, CDR1 is KGHSH and CDR2 is LQKENI.

Many counts were recorded for this clonotype. This chain links TRBV5-1 with TRBJ2-2, with unresolved D. The length of the CDR3 is 16 residues. Germline loops: CDR1 SGHRS, CDR2 YFSETQ. V was shortened by 0 bases and J by 1 base, with 10 bases between the two germline ends. The CDR3 region is CASSLGAEWNTGELFF. As DNA, the CDR3 is TGCGCCAGCAGCTTGGGGGCGGAATGGAACACCGGGGAGCTGTTTTTT.

There are a few counts of this clonotype. This chain connects TRBV5-1 to TRBJ1-6; the D is unclear. V lost 5 bases to trimming and J lost 9 bases, with 12 bases between them. Germline V gives CDR1 SGHRS, CDR2 YFSETQ. This CDR3 contains 13 residues. CDR3 in amino acids: CASRDPDGSPLHF. CDR3 nucleotide sequence: TGCGCCAGCAGAGACCCTGACGGTTCACCCCTCCACTTT.

The rearrangement joins TRBV6-2 or TRBV6-3 to TRBJ2-1; the match to TRBD2 covers 10 bases. Looked up from germline, CDR1 is MNHEY and CDR2 is SVGEGT. V gave up 4 bases and J gave up 10 bases; unmatched junction bases: 10. The length of the CDR3 is 15 residues. In nucleotides, the CDR3 is TGTGCCAGCAGTTTTAGGACTAGCGGACTTGGAGAGCAGTTCTTC. Protein: CASSFRTSGLGEQFF.

The genes are TRBV5-1 and TRBJ1-6; no reliable D call. Trimming stripped 4 bases from V and 12 bases from J, with 2 bases between. Germline V gene data show CDR1 as SGHRS and CDR2 as YFSETQ. The CDR3 has 9 residues. The CDR3 coding sequence is TGCGCCAGCAGCCTACCCCTCCACTTT. It encodes CASSLPLHF.

In its sample, this clonotype was seen a few times. V gene TRBV20-1 combines with J gene TRBJ1-1; perhaps TRBD1 as D (6 bases). Germline V lookup: CDR1 DFQATT, CDR2 SNEGSKA (reference sequence). CDR3 length: 12 amino acids. V was trimmed by 5 bases and J by 1 base, leaving 8 bases between them. CDR3 in DNA: TGCAGTGCTCCGACAGGGAACACTGAAGCTTTCTTT. Translated, it gives CSAPTGNTEAFF.

V and J are TRBV19 and TRBJ1-1, with 8 bases fitting TRBD1. There are 14 residues in the CDR3. Germline assignment: CDR1 LNHDA and CDR2 SQIVND (reference sequence). V lost 7 bases, J lost 4 bases, and 8 bases stayed unmatched. The CDR3 reads CASTSGGPSTEAFF. The CDR3 bases are TGTGCCAGTACCTCAGGGGGCCCGAGCACTGAAGCTTTCTTT.

The rearrangement joins TRBV9 to TRBJ2-1, with 9 nucleotides matching TRBD2. V trimming: 0 bases; J trimming: 4 bases; junction bases outside the gene matches: 5. This CDR3 is 16 amino acids long. Germline CDR1 and CDR2: SGDLS and YYNGEE. CDR3: CASSVVSLAGYNEQFF. CDR3 DNA sequence: TGTGCCAGCAGCGTAGTTTCCCTAGCGGGGTACAATGAGCAGTTCTTC.